The 28 T cell receptor beta chains in this list originate from one sample, sequenced in a study of early T cells in non-severe SARS-CoV-2 infection. MiXCR was run by TCRdb on the 5' RACE reads, yielding one entry per CDR3 protein. The sample has approximately 98,000 distinct CDR3 sequences, roughly 12% seen once. The sample was whole blood. The receptors were sampled from an adult who was a healthcare worker with PCR-confirmed SARS-CoV-2 infection or an uninfected control (not recorded which).

V usage is TRBV5-1 and J usage is TRBJ2-7, with 7 bases that match TRBD2. This CDR3 contains 14 residues. J was trimmed by 2 bases and V by 3 bases; bases with no gene match: 5. Per the germline V gene, CDR1 is SGHRS and CDR2 is YFSETQ. The CDR3 DNA is TGCGCCAGCAGCTCTAACAGCGGGACCTACGAGCAGTACTTC. It is translated as CASSSNSGTYEQYF. Drawing the rest from reference TRBV5-1 and TRBJ2-7, the complete variable domain is KAGVTQTPRYLIKTRGQQVTLSCSPISGHRSVSWYQQTPGQGLQFLFEYFSETQRNKGNFPGRFSGRQFSNSRSEMNVSTLELGDSALYLCASSSNSGTYEQYFGPGTRLTVT.

This clonotype was observed many times. V and J are TRBV28 and TRBJ2-1; 9 bases map to TRBD2. This CDR3 comprises 16 residues. CDR1 is MDHEN, CDR2 SYDVKM, per germline. V was pared by 1 base and J by 4 bases, with 5 bases of the junction left unmatched. In DNA, the CDR3 is TGTGCCAGCAGTTTATCAGCGGGGGGAAGGTACAATGAGCAGTTCTTC. Its translation: CASSLSAGGRYNEQFF.

J is TRBJ2-1 and V is TRBV6-6; no clear D. Germline lookup yields CDR1 MNHNY and CDR2 SVGAGI (reference sequence). V was clipped by 5 bases and J by 8 bases, with 13 bases between them. The length of the CDR3 is 13 residues. The CDR3 reads CASSDPAGDEQFF. CDR3 nucleotide sequence: TGTGCCAGCAGTGACCCGGCCGGCGATGAGCAGTTCTTC.

This rearrangement joins TRBV18 to TRBJ2-7; TRBD2 is a possible D gene (6 bases). Per the germline V gene, CDR1 is KGHSH and CDR2 is LQKENI. V was shortened by 1 base and J by 2 bases, with 9 bases between the two germline ends. This CDR3 spans 14 amino acids. CDR3 DNA sequence: TGTGCCAGCTCACCACAAGGGACTCCCTACGAGCAGTACTTC. Amino acid sequence: CASSPQGTPYEQYF. Variable domain in full (rest from reference TRBV18 and TRBJ2-7): NAGVMQNPRHLVRRRGQEARLRCSPMKGHSHVYWYRQLPEEGLKFMVYLQKENIIDESGMPKERFSAEFPKEGPSILRIQQVVRGDSAAYFCASSPQGTPYEQYFGPGTRLTVT.

J is TRBJ1-2 and V is TRBV12-3 or TRBV12-4; D is possibly TRBD1 (5 bases). V dropped 8 bases and J dropped 6 bases, with 13 bases sitting between them. This CDR3 has 12 residues. The CDR3 DNA is TGTGCCAGCCGTCCCGACAGCGATGGCTACACCTTC. As protein: CASRPDSDGYTF.

This sequence joins TRBV6-2 or TRBV6-3 and TRBJ2-1, with TRBD2 identical over 8 bases. V gave up 5 bases and J gave up 6 bases; unmatched junction bases: 9. CDR1 is MNHEY and CDR2 is SVGEGT in the germline V gene. This CDR3 contains 15 residues. CDR3 region: CASSPRRGVSNEQFF. The CDR3, as DNA: TGTGCCAGCAGTCCGCGGCGGGGGGTCTCCAATGAGCAGTTCTTC.

The rearrangement links TRBV29-1 to TRBJ2-5, with a weak D call TRBD1 (5 bases). CDR1 and CDR2 from the germline V gene are SQVTM and ANQGSEA. V lost 7 bases, J lost 5 bases, and 14 bases lay in between. The CDR3 contains 12 residues. The CDR3 sequence: CSARQGQETQYF. In DNA form, the CDR3 reads TGCAGCGCTCGGCAGGGTCAGGAGACCCAGTACTTC. The full variable domain, in which reference TRBV29-1 and TRBJ2-5 provide the parts outside the CDR3, is SAVISQKPSRDICQRGTSLTIQCQVDSQVTMMFWYRQQPGQSLTLIATANQGSEATYESGFVIDKFPISRPNLTFSTLTVSNMSPEDSSIYLCSARQGQETQYFGPGTRLLVL.

This sequence joins TRBV29-1 and TRBJ2-3, with 8 bases aligning to TRBD1. V was pared by 6 bases and J by 2 bases, with 4 bases of the junction left unmatched. The V gene's germline CDR1 is SQVTM and CDR2 ANQGSEA. The CDR3 runs to 13 residues. CDR3 DNA sequence: TGCAGCGTATACAGGGGGAACACAGATACGCAGTATTTT. This sequence encodes CSVYRGNTDTQYF.

This clonotype was picked up a small number of times. The rearrangement joins TRBV3-1 to TRBJ1-1; tentatively, D is TRBD1 (6 bases). V lost 8 bases, J lost 3 bases, and 10 bases lay in between. Germline values: CDR1 LGHDT, CDR2 YNNKEL (reference sequence). The CDR3 has 12 residues. The CDR3 nucleotides read TGTGCCAGCGGAGGGGGGTACACTGAAGCTTTCTTT. It codes for CASGGGYTEAFF.

Many counts were recorded for this clonotype. This chain joins TRBV23-1 and TRBJ2-7, with TRBD1 matching over 7 bases. TRBV23-1 is an ORF, with its function uncertain. This CDR3 contains 16 residues. The V segment lost 0 bases and the J segment 1 base; nucleotides outside the gene matches: 6. CDR3 residues: CASSQSRTGASYEQYF. The CDR3 DNA is TGCGCCAGCAGTCAATCAAGGACAGGTGCTTCCTACGAGCAGTACTTC.

This clonotype was seen at least ten times. The J gene is TRBJ2-1, the V gene TRBV5-5, with D hard to call. This CDR3 is 15 amino acids long. The germline V gene encodes CDR1 SGHKS and CDR2 YYEKEE (reference sequence). The V end lost 5 bases, the J end lost 2 bases, and 14 bases lay between the germline ends. CDR3 loop: CASSHGPSTYNEQFF. Written as DNA, the CDR3 is TGTGCCAGCAGTCACGGGCCCAGCACCTACAATGAGCAGTTCTTC.

The chain uses TRBV11-2 and TRBJ2-7; 9 positions agree with TRBD2. Unmatched junction bases numbered 8, after V lost 5 bases and J lost 6 bases. The germline V gene encodes CDR1 SGHAT and CDR2 FQNNGV. The CDR3 is 14 amino acids. CDR3 loop: CASSIPGLASEQYF. The CDR3 DNA follows: TGTGCCAGCAGCATACCGGGACTAGCATCCGAGCAGTACTTC.

The V and J genes are TRBV5-1 and TRBJ2-2; D is uncertain. The CDR3 extends over 13 amino acids. From germline, CDR1 is SGHRS and CDR2 YFSETQ. V was trimmed by 0 bases and J by 3 bases, leaving 3 bases between them. As DNA, the CDR3 is TGCGCCAGCAGCTTGGTGGACACCGGGGAGCTGTTTTTT. This translates into CASSLVDTGELFF.

V gene TRBV11-3 combines with J gene TRBJ1-4, with D uncertain. Germline lookup yields CDR1 SGHNT and CDR2 YENEEA. The V end was cut by 5 bases, the J end by 4 bases, with 8 bases between. The CDR3 spans 13 residues. The CDR3 bases are TGTGCCAGCAGCAGGAGGGATAATGAAAAACTGTTTTTT. This gives the protein CASSRRDNEKLFF.

The chain employs TRBV19 and TRBJ1-4; no definite D call. The CDR3 length is 15 residues. The germline V gene has CDR1 LNHDA and CDR2 SQIVND (reference sequence). The germline V and J ends were trimmed by 9 bases and 0 bases, with 14 bases remaining between them. The CDR3 sequence: CASAWSAATNEKLFF. CDR3 DNA: TGTGCCAGCGCCTGGTCGGCTGCAACTAATGAAAAACTGTTTTTT.

There are a few counts of this clonotype. The J gene is TRBJ2-7, the V gene TRBV6-5, with TRBD2 identical over 7 bases. Germline lookup yields CDR1 MNHEY and CDR2 SVGAGI. Trimming took 5 bases from V and 0 from J; bases not matched to a gene: 7. CDR3 length: 15 residues. The CDR3 DNA reads TGTGCCAGCAGTCAGACTAGCCTGGGCTCCTACGAGCAGTACTTC. This sequence encodes CASSQTSLGSYEQYF.

This clonotype came up a few times. The V and J genes are TRBV3-1 and TRBJ1-1; D unresolved. V was clipped by 3 bases and J by 10 bases, with 18 bases between them. This CDR3 is built from 14 residues. From germline, CDR1 is LGHDT and CDR2 YNNKEL (reference sequence). Written as DNA, the CDR3 is TGTGCCAGCAGCCAGAGCCCCTCAGTGTCCCGAGCTTTCTTT. Residues: CASSQSPSVSRAFF.

This clonotype was counted between two and nine times. This chain uses TRBV12-3 or TRBV12-4 with TRBJ2-1; possible D gene TRBD2, 6 bases. CDR3 length: 14 amino acids. V was trimmed by 3 bases and J by 3 bases, leaving 9 bases between them. The CDR3 reads CASSLGGNYNEQFF. DNA for the CDR3: TGTGCCAGCAGTTTGGGCGGGAACTACAATGAGCAGTTCTTC.

The chain links TRBV12-3 or TRBV12-4 to TRBJ2-7; 7 bases match TRBD1. V gave up 5 bases and J gave up 5 bases; unmatched junction bases: 9. The CDR3 spans 14 residues. The CDR3: CASSQDRVVHEQYF. The CDR3 DNA is TGTGCCAGCAGTCAAGACAGGGTAGTCCACGAGCAGTACTTC.

This chain links TRBV7-8 with TRBJ1-1; D gene uncertain. This CDR3 has 14 amino acids. In germline, CDR1 is SGHVS, CDR2 FQNEAQ. With 5 bases removed from V and 0 bases from J, the gap between germline ends came to 10 bases. The CDR3 nucleotides are TGTGCCAGCAGCCTCCTGACTCTGAACACTGAAGCTTTCTTT. This gives the protein CASSLLTLNTEAFF.

The chain combines TRBV5-1 with TRBJ1-6; 7 bases fit TRBD1. This CDR3 spans 15 amino acids. J lost 7 bases, V lost 4 bases, and 8 bases had no gene match. Germline CDR1 reads SGHRS; CDR2 reads YFSETQ. The CDR3 DNA reads TGCGCCAGCAGCACGGGACAGTCGGTGAATTCACCCCTCCACTTT. It specifies CASSTGQSVNSPLHF.

This clonotype was observed a handful of times. This sequence joins TRBV19 and TRBJ2-3; TRBD2 matches at 7 bases. CDR3 length: 15 residues. The germline V gene has CDR1 LNHDA and CDR2 SQIVND (reference sequence). V trimming: 3 bases; J trimming: 8 bases; junction bases outside the gene matches: 11. CDR3 region: CASSIGSGLGVTQYF. The DNA of the CDR3 is TGTGCCAGTAGTATCGGCTCAGGACTAGGGGTTACGCAGTATTTT. Full variable domain (missing parts from reference TRBV19 and TRBJ2-3): DGGITQSPKYLFRKEGQNVTLSCEQNLNHDAMYWYRQDPGQGLRLIYYSQIVNDFQKGDIAEGYSVSREKKESFPLTVTSAQKNPTAFYLCASSIGSGLGVTQYFGPGTRLTVL.

This clonotype was detected many times. The chain combines TRBV10-3 with TRBJ1-2; 7 nucleotides match TRBD1. V lost 5 bases and J lost 8; bases outside the gene matches: 11. The V gene's germline CDR1 is ENHRY and CDR2 SYGVKD. CDR3 length: 14 amino acids. CDR3 sequence (DNA): TGTGCCATCAGTCCCCAGCTCGACAGGGACGGCTACACCTTC. Its translation: CAISPQLDRDGYTF.

The CDR3 reads CSVEDHTDTQYF. In DNA, the CDR3 is TGCAGCGTTGAAGACCACACAGATACGCAGTATTTT. V and J are TRBV29-1 and TRBJ2-3; no firm D call. Trimming left V 0 bases short and J 2 bases short, with 3 bases between. The CDR3 is made up of 12 amino acids. Germline CDR1 is SQVTM and CDR2 is ANQGSEA.

This clonotype was picked up a small number of times. The V call is TRBV5-5, the J call TRBJ1-6, with D possibly TRBD1 on 6 matching bases. The length of the CDR3 is 15 residues. CDR1 and CDR2 from the germline V gene are SGHKS and YYEKEE (reference sequence). V was trimmed by 1 base and J by 7 bases, leaving 12 bases between them. The CDR3, as DNA: TGTGCCAGCAGCTTGATACAGGGAGGGAATTCACCCCTCCACTTT. Translated, it gives CASSLIQGGNSPLHF.

The chain combines TRBV20-1 with TRBJ1-1, with D possibly being TRBD1 (5 bases). V lost 2 bases and J lost 4, with 11 bases in between. This CDR3 is 13 amino acids long. Germline loops: CDR1 DFQATT, CDR2 SNEGSKA (reference sequence). CDR3 DNA: TGCAGTGCTAGACCCCCCGGGACCACTGAAGCTTTCTTT. Amino acids: CSARPPGTTEAFF.

This clonotype came up many times. The chain links TRBV12-3 or TRBV12-4 to TRBJ2-3, with D uncertain. V was trimmed by 5 bases and J by 2 bases, leaving 11 bases between them. This CDR3 has 14 amino acids. This CDR3 is CASSQWGTTDTQYF. The CDR3 nucleotides are TGTGCCAGCAGTCAATGGGGTACCACAGATACGCAGTATTTT.

This chain uses TRBV5-5 with TRBJ1-6, with 9 bases aligning to TRBD1. CDR1 SGHKS and CDR2 YYEKEE come from the germline V gene (reference sequence). Trimming took 4 bases from V and 13 from J; bases not matched to a gene: 12. The CDR3 is 15 residues long. The CDR3 DNA reads TGTGCCAGCAGCCAGGGACAGGGAATGAATGTCCCCCTCCACTTT. Translation: CASSQGQGMNVPLHF.